This T cell receptor beta chain was profiled in a study of vaccination and CD4 T cells after COVID-19. Across the whole study: At a median around 65 days (range 14 to 241) after dose two, post-vaccine samples were obtained.

Scientists ran DNA taken from cultured CD4+ T cells through the Oncomine TCR Beta short-read assay for sequencing. TCRdb analysed the PCR reads with MiXCR anew, one entry per CDR3 protein. The sample lists 8,500 to 10,000 distinct CDR3 sequences, under 65% occurring once. Treatment noted: roughly 11-day PBMC culture with coronavirus spike peptide pools or control peptides (ViraFEST assay). On this clonotype itself: Its specificity is not known.

Germline loops: CDR1 SGHNT, CDR2 YENEEA. The CDR3 spans 17 residues. V dropped 0 bases and J dropped 2; count of bases not matched to a gene: 8. Findings and caveats of the study: Convalescent patients' median share of reactive clones seen only post-vaccination was approximately 90%.

The V and J genes are TRBV11-3 and TRBJ2-3, with 7 nucleotides matching TRBD1. Source material: CD4+ T cells from blood, cultured in vitro. This TCR derives from a human donor who had recovered from COVID-19. The CDR3 DNA follows: TGTGCCAGCAGCTTAGAGATAACAGGGGCGAACACAGATACGCAGTATTTT. Amino acids: CASSLEITGANTDTQYF. Based on the CDR3 plus reference TRBV11-3 and TRBJ2-3, the full variable domain is EAGVVQSPRYKIIEKKQPVAFWCNPISGHNTLYWYLQNLGQGPELLIRYENEEAVDDSQLPKDRFSAERLKGVDSTLKIQPAELGDSAVYLCASSLEITGANTDTQYFGPGTRLTVL.